The 12 T cell receptor beta chains below all came from one sample that was sequenced in a study of long-term antiretroviral therapy in people with HIV. Version v3.0 of the immunoSEQ assay was performed at survey level. The assay was immunoSEQ multiplex PCR, and TCRdb's table has in-frame clones only and misses some. The sample shows about 17,000 clones, around 90% of them seen only once. The specimen comprised unsorted PBMCs, sampled 0.3 years after starting antiretroviral therapy. These receptors were obtained from a man aged 55 to 70 with HIV.

The CDR3 region has the DNA TGCGCCAGCAGCTTGACTCGCGGGAGGACCGGGGAGCTGTTTTTT. It encodes CASSLTRGRTGELFF. J is TRBJ2-2 and V is TRBV5-1; 8 nucleotides line up with TRBD2. Germline CDR1 reads SGHRS; CDR2 reads YFSETQ. The V and J ends lost 1 base and 5 bases, in that order; junction bases with no gene match: 4. This CDR3 is built from 15 residues.

The J gene is TRBJ2-3, the V gene TRBV9, with 14 bases identical to TRBD2. This CDR3 spans 16 amino acids. The junction had 6 bases not matched to a gene; V was cut back by 3 bases and J by 6 bases. Germline CDR1 SGDLS, CDR2 YYNGEE. The CDR3 region is CASSAGTSGSVDTQYF. The CDR3 nucleotides are TGTGCCAGCAGCGCAGGGACTAGCGGGAGTGTGGATACGCAGTATTTT.

The rearrangement uses TRBV28 and TRBJ2-7; D ambiguous. Per the germline V gene, CDR1 is MDHEN and CDR2 is SYDVKM. V lost 6 bases, J lost 1 base, and 13 bases lay in between. CDR3 size: 14 residues. Here the CDR3 reads CASSTPAQSYEQYF. The CDR3 nucleotides are TGTGCCAGCAGCACCCCTGCCCAGTCCTACGAGCAGTACTTC. Filled out from reference TRBV28 and TRBJ2-7, the complete variable domain reads DVKVTQSSRYLVKRTGEKVFLECVQDMDHENMFWYRQDPGLGLRLIYFSYDVKMKEKGDIPEGYSVSREKKERFSLILESASTNQTSMYLCASSTPAQSYEQYFGPGTRLTVT.

V and J are TRBV9 and TRBJ1-1; TRBD1 aligns across 7 bases. This CDR3 has 15 amino acids. V lost 0 bases and J lost 2; bases outside the gene matches: 4. Per the germline V gene, CDR1 is SGDLS and CDR2 is YYNGEE. This chain's CDR3 is CASSVGAGGNTEAFF. As DNA, the CDR3 is TGTGCCAGCAGCGTAGGTGCAGGGGGTAACACTGAAGCTTTCTTT.

This clone was observed once. The chain has TRBV9 and TRBJ2-3; D is undetermined. The CDR3 totals 13 residues. The V gene lost 4 bases and the J gene lost 4 bases, with 10 bases spanning the gap. Germline CDR1 is SGDLS and CDR2 is YYNGEE. The CDR3 protein is CASSTVQPDTQYF. CDR3 nucleotide sequence: TGTGCCAGCAGCACCGTCCAGCCAGATACGCAGTATTTT.

The chain links TRBV7-9 to TRBJ2-1; TRBD1 might be the D (5 bases). The germline gives CDR1 SEHNR, CDR2 FQNEAQ (reference sequence). V shed 5 bases and J shed 4 bases, with 9 bases lying between them. The CDR3 extends over 13 amino acids. The CDR3 spells CASSPQGYNEQFF. The CDR3 bases are TGTGCCAGCAGCCCGCAGGGTTACAATGAGCAGTTCTTC.

By share, this clone counts as medium-sized. The CDR3 here is CAPSGMPDIGYEQYF. The CDR3 nucleotides read TGTGCCCCCAGTGGCATGCCTGACATAGGCTACGAGCAGTACTTC. This sequence joins TRBV6-1 and TRBJ2-7; D unclear. Trimming shortened V by 11 bases and J by 3 bases, and 23 bases separated the two germline ends. The CDR3 runs 15 residues. Germline CDR1 reads MNHNS; CDR2 reads SASEGT.

The genes are TRBV5-6 and TRBJ2-5; the match to TRBD2 covers 9 bases. CDR3 length: 16 residues. From germline, CDR1 is SGHDT and CDR2 YYEEEE. The V segment lost 5 bases and the J segment 4 bases; nucleotides outside the gene matches: 12. The CDR3 protein is CASRRGSAGGLETQYF. CDR3 nucleotides: TGTGCCAGCAGGAGGGGGTCGGCGGGAGGGTTAGAGACCCAGTACTTC.

The CDR3 reads CASRGSNRDQPQHF. CDR3 nucleotides: TGTGCCAGCAGGGGTTCCAACAGAGATCAGCCCCAGCATTTT. The chain carries TRBV27 and TRBJ1-5; D is undetermined. Trimming cost V 6 bases and J 5 bases, with 14 bases left between them. From germline, CDR1 is MNHEY and CDR2 SMNVEV (reference sequence). The CDR3 is made up of 14 amino acids.

The chain is built from TRBV18 and TRBJ2-1; 14 nucleotides line up with TRBD2. The germline V gene encodes CDR1 KGHSH and CDR2 LQKENI. There are 13 residues in the CDR3. Unmatched junction bases numbered 2, after V lost 8 bases and J lost 8 bases. DNA for the CDR3: TGTGCCAGCGGACTAGCGGGAGGCTATGAGCAGTTCTTC. Translated, it gives CASGLAGGYEQFF.

The chain recombines TRBV7-2 with TRBJ2-2; 10 bases are shared with TRBD2. From germline, CDR1 is SGHTA and CDR2 FQGNSA. V shed 5 bases, J shed 4 bases, and the junction held 13 bases outside the gene matches. The CDR3 length is 18 residues. The CDR3 region is CASSKTSGARRGTGELFF. The CDR3 coding sequence is TGTGCCAGCAGCAAAACTAGCGGGGCCCGTAGGGGCACCGGGGAGCTGTTTTTT. The full variable domain, rest sourced from reference TRBV7-2 and TRBJ2-2, is GAGVSQSPSNKVTEKGKDVELRCDPISGHTALYWYRQSLGQGLEFLIYFQGNSAPDKSGLPSDRFSAERTGGSVSTLTIQRTQQEDSAVYLCASSKTSGARRGTGELFFGEGSRLTVL.

The chain joins TRBV28 to TRBJ2-2, with unresolved D. Deletions cut 5 bases from V and 1 base from J, with 17 bases between. The CDR3 sequence is 17 residues long. Germline CDR1 and CDR2: MDHEN and SYDVKM. The CDR3 sequence is CASSLRLTSENTGELFF. CDR3 bases: TGTGCCAGCAGTCTCCGACTCACAAGCGAGAACACCGGGGAGCTGTTTTTT.